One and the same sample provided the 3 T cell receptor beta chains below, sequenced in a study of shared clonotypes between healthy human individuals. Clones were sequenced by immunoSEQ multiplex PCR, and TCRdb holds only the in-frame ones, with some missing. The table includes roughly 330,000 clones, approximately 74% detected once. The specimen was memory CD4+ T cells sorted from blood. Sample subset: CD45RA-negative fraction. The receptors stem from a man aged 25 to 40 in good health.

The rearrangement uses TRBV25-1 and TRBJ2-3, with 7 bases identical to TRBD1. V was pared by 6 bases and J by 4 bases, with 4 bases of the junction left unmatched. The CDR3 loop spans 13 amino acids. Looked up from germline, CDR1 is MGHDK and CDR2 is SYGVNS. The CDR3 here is CASRTTGADTQYF. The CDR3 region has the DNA TGTGCCAGCAGAACAACAGGGGCAGATACGCAGTATTTT.

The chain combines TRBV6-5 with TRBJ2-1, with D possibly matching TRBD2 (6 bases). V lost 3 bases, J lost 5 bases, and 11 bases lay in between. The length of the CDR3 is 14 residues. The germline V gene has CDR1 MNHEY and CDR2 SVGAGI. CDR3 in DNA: TGTGCCAGCAGTTATCTCGGGAGCCACAATGAGCAGTTCTTC. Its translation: CASSYLGSHNEQFF.

The CDR3 loop is CASSLDGINYGYTF. DNA for the CDR3: TGCGCCAGCAGCTTGGATGGGATTAACTATGGCTACACCTTC. The chain is built from TRBV5-1 and TRBJ1-2, with D unresolved. Deletions cut 0 bases from V and 1 base from J, with 7 bases between. Germline V gene sequence: CDR1 SGHRS, CDR2 YFSETQ. The CDR3 is 14 amino acids. The full variable domain, completed using reference TRBV5-1 and TRBJ1-2, is KAGVTQTPRYLIKTRGQQVTLSCSPISGHRSVSWYQQTPGQGLQFLFEYFSETQRNKGNFPGRFSGRQFSNSRSEMNVSTLELGDSALYLCASSLDGINYGYTFGSGTRLTVV.